Below are 2 T cell receptor beta chains sequenced from a single sample in a study of blood T cell repertoires in COVID-19. Data came from immunoSEQ multiplex PCR; TCRdb stores just in-frame clones and leaves some out. The data show 35,000 to 45,000 clones, about nine tenths seen once. Sequences were obtained from peripheral blood. The source of these receptors is a human donor in a cohort sampled during active COVID-19.

The genes are TRBV5-8 and TRBJ1-2, with no clear D. This CDR3 spans 12 amino acids. The V end was cut by 0 bases, the J end by 8 bases, with 8 bases between. CDR1 and CDR2 (germline): SGHTS, YDEGEE. The CDR3 region has the DNA TGTGCCAGCAGCTTGGCCAGGAACGGCTACACCTTC. Encoded protein: CASSLARNGYTF.

This chain links TRBV4-3 with TRBJ1-6; D ambiguous. Germline V gene sequence: CDR1 LGHNA, CDR2 YSLEER. The CDR3 has 16 residues. V lost 2 bases to trimming and J lost 6 bases, with 14 bases between them. CDR3: CASSQSPDSGNSPLHF. The CDR3, as DNA: TGCGCCAGCAGCCAAAGCCCAGATTCGGGTAATTCACCCCTCCACTTT.